The clone carrying this TCR beta chain was observed once. Germline values: CDR1 MDHEN, CDR2 SYDVKM. CDR3 size: 16 residues. With 4 bases clipped from V and 6 bases from J, the junction kept 15 bases outside the gene matches. Only in-frame clones appear in the TCRdb table, and some are missing; sequencing was by immunoSEQ multiplex PCR. The profile shows roughly 29,000 clones, over 90% of them singletons. The data derive from a study of T cell responses to AZD1222 COVID-19 vaccine. The specimen comprised peripheral blood, sampled on day 0 of AZD1222 vaccination. This receptor was identified in an adult in good health. This chain connects TRBV28 to TRBJ2-7; 7 nucleotides line up with TRBD2. CDR3: CASSSPDRGGVAEQYF. DNA for the CDR3: TGTGCCAGCAGTTCACCCGACCGGGGAGGGGTGGCCGAGCAGTACTTC. The variable domain in full, completed from reference TRBV28 and TRBJ2-7, reads DVKVTQSSRYLVKRTGEKVFLECVQDMDHENMFWYRQDPGLGLRLIYFSYDVKMKEKGDIPEGYSVSREKKERFSLILESASTNQTSMYLCASSSPDRGGVAEQYFGPGTRLTVT.